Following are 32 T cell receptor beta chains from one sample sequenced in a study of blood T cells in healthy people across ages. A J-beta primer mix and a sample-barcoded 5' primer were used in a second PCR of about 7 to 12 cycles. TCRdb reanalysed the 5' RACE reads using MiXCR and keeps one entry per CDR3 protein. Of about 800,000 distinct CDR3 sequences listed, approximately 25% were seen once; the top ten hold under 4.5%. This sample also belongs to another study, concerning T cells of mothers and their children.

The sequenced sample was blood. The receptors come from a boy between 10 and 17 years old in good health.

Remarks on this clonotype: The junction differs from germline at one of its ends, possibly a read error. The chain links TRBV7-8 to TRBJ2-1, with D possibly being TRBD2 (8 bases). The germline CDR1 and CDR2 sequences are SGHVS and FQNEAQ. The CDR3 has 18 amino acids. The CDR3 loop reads CAISSTRGAGGFYNEQFF. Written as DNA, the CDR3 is TGTGCCATCAGCTCCACCAGGGGGGCGGGGGGATTCTACAATGAGCAGTTCTTC.

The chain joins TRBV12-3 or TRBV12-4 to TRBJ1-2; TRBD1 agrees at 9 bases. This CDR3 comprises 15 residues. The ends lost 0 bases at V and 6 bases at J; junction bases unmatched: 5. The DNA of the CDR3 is TGTGCCAGCAGTTTAGCCACCACAGGGGGCAATGGCTACACCTTC. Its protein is CASSLATTGGNGYTF.

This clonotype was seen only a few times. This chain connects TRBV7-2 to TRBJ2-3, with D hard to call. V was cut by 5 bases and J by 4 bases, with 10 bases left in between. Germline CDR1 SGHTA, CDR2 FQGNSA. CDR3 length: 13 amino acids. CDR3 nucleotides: TGTGCCAGCAGCGCTGCATCCCCAGATACGCAGTATTTT. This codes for CASSAASPDTQYF. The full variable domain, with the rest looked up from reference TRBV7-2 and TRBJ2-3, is GAGVSQSPSNKVTEKGKDVELRCDPISGHTALYWYRQSLGQGLEFLIYFQGNSAPDKSGLPSDRFSAERTGGSVSTLTIQRTQQEDSAVYLCASSAASPDTQYFGPGTRLTVL.

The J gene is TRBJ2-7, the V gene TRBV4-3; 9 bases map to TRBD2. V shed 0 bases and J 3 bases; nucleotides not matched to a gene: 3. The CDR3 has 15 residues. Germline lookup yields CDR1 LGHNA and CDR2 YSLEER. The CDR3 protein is CASSQENSGGYEQYF. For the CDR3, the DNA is TGCGCCAGCAGCCAAGAAAATAGCGGGGGCTACGAGCAGTACTTC.

The CDR3 sequence: CSAARDQGGGSYEQYF. The CDR3 bases are TGCAGTGCTGCACGAGATCAGGGGGGAGGCTCCTACGAGCAGTACTTC. The rearrangement links TRBV20-1 to TRBJ2-7; maybe TRBD1 (7 bases). The V gene's germline CDR1 is DFQATT and CDR2 SNEGSKA (reference sequence). With 5 bases removed from V and 0 bases from J, the gap between germline ends came to 20 bases. The CDR3 length is 16 residues.

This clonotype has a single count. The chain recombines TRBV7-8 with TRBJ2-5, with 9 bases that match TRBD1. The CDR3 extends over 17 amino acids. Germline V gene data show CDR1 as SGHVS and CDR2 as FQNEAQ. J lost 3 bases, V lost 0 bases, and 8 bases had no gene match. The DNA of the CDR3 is TGTGCCAGCAGCTTAGCTCCCGGGACAGGGTCTGAAGAGACCCAGTACTTC. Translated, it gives CASSLAPGTGSEETQYF. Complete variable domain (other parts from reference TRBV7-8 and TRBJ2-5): GAGVSQSPRYKVAKRGQDVALRCDPISGHVSLFWYQQALGQGPEFLTYFQNEAQLDKSGLPSDRFFAERPEGSVSTLKIQRTQQEDSAVYLCASSLAPGTGSEETQYFGPGTRLLVL.

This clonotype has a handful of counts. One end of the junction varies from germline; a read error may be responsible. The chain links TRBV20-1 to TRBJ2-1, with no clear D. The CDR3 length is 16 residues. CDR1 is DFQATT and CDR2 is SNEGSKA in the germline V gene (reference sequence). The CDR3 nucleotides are TGCAGTGCTAGTGGACGTTATATGGTGCACTACAACGAGCAGTTCTTC. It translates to CSASGRYMVHYNEQFF.

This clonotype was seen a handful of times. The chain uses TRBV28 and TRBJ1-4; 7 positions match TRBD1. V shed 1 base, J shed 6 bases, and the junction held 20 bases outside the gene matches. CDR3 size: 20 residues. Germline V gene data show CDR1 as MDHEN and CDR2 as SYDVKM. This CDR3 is CASSLFIGLDRSPYDEKLFF. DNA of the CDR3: TGTGCCAGCAGTTTATTCATTGGTCTGGACAGGAGCCCTTATGATGAAAAACTGTTTTTT.

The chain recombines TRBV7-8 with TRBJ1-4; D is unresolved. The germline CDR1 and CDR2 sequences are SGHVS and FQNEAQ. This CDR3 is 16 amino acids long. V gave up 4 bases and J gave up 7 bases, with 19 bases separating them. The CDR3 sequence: CASSSTYTPGSEKLFF. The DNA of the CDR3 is TGTGCCAGCAGCTCAACTTACACCCCCGGATCTGAAAAACTGTTTTTT.

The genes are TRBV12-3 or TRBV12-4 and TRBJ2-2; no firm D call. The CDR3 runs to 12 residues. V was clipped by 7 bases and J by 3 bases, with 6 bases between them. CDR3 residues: CASTLDTGELFF. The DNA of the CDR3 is TGTGCCAGCACTTTGGACACCGGGGAGCTGTTTTTT.

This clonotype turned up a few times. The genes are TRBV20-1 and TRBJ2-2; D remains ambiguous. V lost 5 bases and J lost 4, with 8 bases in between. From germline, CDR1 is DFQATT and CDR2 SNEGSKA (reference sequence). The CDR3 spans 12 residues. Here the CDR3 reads CSAFQGTGELFF. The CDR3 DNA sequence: TGCAGTGCTTTCCAAGGCACCGGGGAGCTGTTTTTT.

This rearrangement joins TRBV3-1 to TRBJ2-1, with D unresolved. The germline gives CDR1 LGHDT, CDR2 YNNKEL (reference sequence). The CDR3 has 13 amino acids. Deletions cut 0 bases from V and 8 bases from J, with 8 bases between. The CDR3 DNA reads TGTGCCAGCAGCCAAGACTACTTCGATGAGCAGTTCTTC. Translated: CASSQDYFDEQFF.

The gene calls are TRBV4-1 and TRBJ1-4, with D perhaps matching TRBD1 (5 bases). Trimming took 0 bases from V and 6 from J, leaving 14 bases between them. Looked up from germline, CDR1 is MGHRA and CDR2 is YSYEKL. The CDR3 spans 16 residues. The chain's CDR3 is CASSQDLGREYEKLFF. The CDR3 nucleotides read TGCGCCAGCAGCCAAGATCTAGGCAGGGAGTATGAAAAACTGTTTTTT.

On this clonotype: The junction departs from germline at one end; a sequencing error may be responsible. The CDR3 nucleotides are TGTGCCTGCAGTCCACAGGGGCAGAACACTGAAGCTTTGTTT. It codes for CACSPQGQNTEALF. The V gene is TRBV6-6, the J gene TRBJ1-1; 7 bases match TRBD1. Germline V gene sequence: CDR1 MNHNY, CDR2 SVGAGI (reference sequence). The CDR3 runs to 14 residues.

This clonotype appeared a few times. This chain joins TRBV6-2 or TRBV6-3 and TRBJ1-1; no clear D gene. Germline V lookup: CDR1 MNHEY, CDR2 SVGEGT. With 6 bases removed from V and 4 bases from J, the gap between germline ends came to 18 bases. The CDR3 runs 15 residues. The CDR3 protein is CASSSGGLGSTEAFF. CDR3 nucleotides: TGTGCCAGCAGCTCGGGCGGGCTCGGTAGCACTGAAGCTTTCTTT.

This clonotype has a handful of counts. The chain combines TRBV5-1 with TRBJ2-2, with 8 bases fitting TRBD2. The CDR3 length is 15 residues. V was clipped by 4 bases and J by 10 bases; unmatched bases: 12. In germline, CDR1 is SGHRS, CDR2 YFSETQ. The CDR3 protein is CASSTNVPGGEELFF. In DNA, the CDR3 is TGCGCCAGCAGCACAAACGTCCCGGGAGGGGAGGAGCTGTTTTTT. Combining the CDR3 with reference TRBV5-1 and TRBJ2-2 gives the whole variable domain KAGVTQTPRYLIKTRGQQVTLSCSPISGHRSVSWYQQTPGQGLQFLFEYFSETQRNKGNFPGRFSGRQFSNSRSEMNVSTLELGDSALYLCASSTNVPGGEELFFGEGSRLTVL.

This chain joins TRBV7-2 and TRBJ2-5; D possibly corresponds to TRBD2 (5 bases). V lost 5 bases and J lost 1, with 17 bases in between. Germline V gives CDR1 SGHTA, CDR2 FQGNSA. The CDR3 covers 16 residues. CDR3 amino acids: CASSPGLTDIQETQYF. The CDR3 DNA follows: TGTGCCAGCAGCCCCGGACTCACAGACATCCAAGAGACCCAGTACTTC.

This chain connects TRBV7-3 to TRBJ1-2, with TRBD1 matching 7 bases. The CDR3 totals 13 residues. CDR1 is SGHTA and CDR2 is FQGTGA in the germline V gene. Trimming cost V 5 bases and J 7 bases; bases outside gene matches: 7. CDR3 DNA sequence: TGTGCCAGCAGCGCTCGACAGGGAGGTGGCTACACCTTC. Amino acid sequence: CASSARQGGGYTF.

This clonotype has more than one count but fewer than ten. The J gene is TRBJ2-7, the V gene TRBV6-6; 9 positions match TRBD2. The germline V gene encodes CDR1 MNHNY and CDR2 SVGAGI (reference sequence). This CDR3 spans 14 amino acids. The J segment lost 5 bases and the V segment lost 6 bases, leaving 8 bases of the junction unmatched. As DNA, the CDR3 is TGTGCCAGCAGAGAGACTAGCGGCGCCGACGAGCAGTACTTC. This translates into CASRETSGADEQYF.

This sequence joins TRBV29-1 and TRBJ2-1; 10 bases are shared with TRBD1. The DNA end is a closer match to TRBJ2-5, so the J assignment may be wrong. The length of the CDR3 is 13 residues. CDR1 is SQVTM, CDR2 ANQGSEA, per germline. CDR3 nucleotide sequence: TGCAGCGGTAGACAGGGGGCGAAAGAGACCCAGTACTTC. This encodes CSGRQGAKETQYF.

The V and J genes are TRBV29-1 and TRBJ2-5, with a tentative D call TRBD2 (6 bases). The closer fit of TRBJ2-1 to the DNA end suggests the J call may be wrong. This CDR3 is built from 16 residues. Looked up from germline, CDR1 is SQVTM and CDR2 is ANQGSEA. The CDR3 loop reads CSGSFVHTGEYNEQFF. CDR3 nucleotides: TGCAGCGGTTCTTTTGTCCATACGGGAGAGTACAATGAGCAGTTCTTC.

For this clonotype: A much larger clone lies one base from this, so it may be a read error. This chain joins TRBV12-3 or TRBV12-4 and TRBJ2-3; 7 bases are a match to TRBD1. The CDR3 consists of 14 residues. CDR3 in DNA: TGTGCCAGCAGTTTGGACAGGAGCACAGATGCGCAGTATTTT. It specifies CASSLDRSTDAQYF.

The CDR3 DNA reads as TGTGCCAGCAGTTCACAGTCAACTAATGAAAAACTGTTTTTT. Residues: CASSSQSTNEKLFF. The rearrangement joins TRBV2 to TRBJ1-4; no definite D call. This CDR3 has 14 residues. CDR1 and CDR2 from the germline V gene are SNHLY and FYNNEI. The germline V and J ends were trimmed by 5 bases and 0 bases, with 7 bases remaining between them.

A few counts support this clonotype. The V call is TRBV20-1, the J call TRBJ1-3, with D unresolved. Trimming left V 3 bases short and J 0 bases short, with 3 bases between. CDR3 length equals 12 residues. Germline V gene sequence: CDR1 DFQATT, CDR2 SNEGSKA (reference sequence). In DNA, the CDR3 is TGCAGTGCTAGCTCCTCTGGAAACACCATATATTTT. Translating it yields CSASSSGNTIYF.

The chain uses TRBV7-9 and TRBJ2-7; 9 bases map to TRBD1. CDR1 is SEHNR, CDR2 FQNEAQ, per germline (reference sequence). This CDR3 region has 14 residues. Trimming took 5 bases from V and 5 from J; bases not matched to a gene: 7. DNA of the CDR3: TGTGCCAGCAGCCCGAAAGGGACAGGGAACGAGCAGTACTTC. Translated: CASSPKGTGNEQYF.

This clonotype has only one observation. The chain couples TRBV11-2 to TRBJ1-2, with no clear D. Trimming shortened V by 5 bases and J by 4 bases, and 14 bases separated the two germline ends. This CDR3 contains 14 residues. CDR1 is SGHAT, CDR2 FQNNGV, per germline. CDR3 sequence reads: CASSPRRQSYGYTF. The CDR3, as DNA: TGTGCCAGCAGCCCTCGACGGCAGTCCTATGGCTACACCTTC. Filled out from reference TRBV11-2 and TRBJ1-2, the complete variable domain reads EAGVAQSPRYKIIEKRQSVAFWCNPISGHATLYWYQQILGQGPKLLIQFQNNGVVDDSQLPKDRFSAERLKGVDSTLKIQPAKLEDSAVYLCASSPRRQSYGYTFGSGTRLTVV.

In DNA, the CDR3 is TGTGCCAGCTCACCACAGGCGGGGGCCTACAATGAGCAGTTCTTC. It specifies CASSPQAGAYNEQFF. The chain uses TRBV18 and TRBJ2-1; 7 bases match TRBD2. The CDR3 is 15 residues long. The germline gives CDR1 KGHSH, CDR2 LQKENI. After removal of 1 base from V and 2 bases from J, the junction contained 2 bases not matched to a gene.

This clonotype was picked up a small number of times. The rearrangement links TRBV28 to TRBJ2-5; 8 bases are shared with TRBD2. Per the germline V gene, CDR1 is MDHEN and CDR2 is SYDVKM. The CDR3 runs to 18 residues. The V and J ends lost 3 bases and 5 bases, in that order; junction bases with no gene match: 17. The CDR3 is CASSLALIEAGARETQYF. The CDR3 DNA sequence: TGTGCCAGCAGTTTGGCCCTAATCGAAGCGGGGGCGCGGGAGACCCAGTACTTC.

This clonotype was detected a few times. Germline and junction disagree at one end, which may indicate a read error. The CDR3 bases are TGTGCCAGCAGCCAGACCCCCCGTTTTGGGACCGGAGGGGGCACGGATACGCAGTATTTT. This codes for CASSQTPRFGTGGGTDTQYF. This chain joins TRBV12-3 or TRBV12-4 and TRBJ2-3, with D perhaps TRBD1 (7 bases). The CDR3 runs to 20 residues.

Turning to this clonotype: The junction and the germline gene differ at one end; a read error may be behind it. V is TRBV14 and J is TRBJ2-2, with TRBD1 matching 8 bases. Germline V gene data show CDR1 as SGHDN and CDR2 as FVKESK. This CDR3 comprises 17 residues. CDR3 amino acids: CAGSRQGAWLNTGELFF. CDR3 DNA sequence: TGTGCCGGCAGCCGGCAGGGGGCTTGGTTAAACACCGGGGAGCTGTTTTTT.

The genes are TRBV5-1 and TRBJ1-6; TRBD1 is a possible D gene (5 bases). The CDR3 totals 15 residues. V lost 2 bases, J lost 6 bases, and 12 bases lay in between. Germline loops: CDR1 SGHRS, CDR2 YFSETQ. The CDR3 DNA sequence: TGCGCCAGCAGCTTTGGCCACGGGGGTAATTCACCCCTCCACTTT. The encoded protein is CASSFGHGGNSPLHF.

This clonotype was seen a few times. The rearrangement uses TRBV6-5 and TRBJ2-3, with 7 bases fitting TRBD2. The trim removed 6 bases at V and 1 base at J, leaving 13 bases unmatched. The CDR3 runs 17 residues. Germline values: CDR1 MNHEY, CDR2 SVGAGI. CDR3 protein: CASSKRTSVLGTDTQYF. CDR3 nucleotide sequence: TGTGCCAGCAGCAAACGTACTAGCGTTTTGGGCACAGATACGCAGTATTTT.